These T cell receptor beta chains were read from a single sample in a study of T cell repertoires in cytomegalovirus infection. TCRdb independently ran MiXCR on the reads; one entry per CDR3 protein. The sample comprises roughly 300,000 distinct CDR3 sequences, more than 8% of which are singletons, and approximately 4.7% rests with the top ten. The sequencing sample was made of PBMCs. These receptors came from a human donor in good health (CMV status not recorded). Some clones in this sample may be carry-over from other donors' samples. The CDR3 runs from the conserved cysteine through the conserved F or W.

V: TRBV6-2/TRBV6-3
J: TRBJ1-1
CDR3: CASTQYRTMNTEAFF

V: TRBV11-2
J: TRBJ2-1
CDR3: CASSNYSSYNEQFF

V: TRBV11-2
J: TRBJ2-5
CDR3: CASSSNLKRETQYF

V: TRBV7-2
J: TRBJ1-6
CDR3: CASSSRTGLYNSPLHF

V: TRBV12-3/TRBV12-4
J: TRBJ2-3
CDR3: CATDRGGKTADTQYF

V: TRBV7-2
J: TRBJ2-1
CDR3: CASGLTRSYNEQFF

V: TRBV7-2
J: TRBJ1-4
CDR3: CASSFHGQGGEKLFF

V: TRBV4-1
J: TRBJ2-2
CDR3: CASRSREKDTGELFF

V: TRBV12-3/TRBV12-4
J: TRBJ2-5
CDR3: CASSRGLAGVGTQYF

V: TRBV13
J: TRBJ1-5
CDR3: CASSTHSNQPQHF

V: TRBV7-9
J: TRBJ1-2
CDR3: CASSFDRAGYTF

V: TRBV7-2
J: TRBJ1-6
CDR3: CASSLVSGQGNSPLHF

V: TRBV7-9
J: TRBJ1-6
CDR3: CASSPRAGPLHF

V: TRBV7-2
J: TRBJ2-6
CDR3: CASSLVPAGTSGPNVLTF

V: TRBV19
J: TRBJ1-5
CDR3: CASSIIRWDQPQHF

V: TRBV6-5
J: TRBJ2-7
CDR3: CASSYSNWDSSYEQYF

V: TRBV7-9
J: TRBJ2-1
CDR3: CASSLSGTSYNEQFF

V: TRBV28
J: TRBJ1-2
CDR3: CASRSTGVIYGYTF

V: TRBV6-1
J: TRBJ1-1
CDR3: CASSLKDRGHTEAFF

V: TRBV6-1
J: TRBJ1-2
CDR3: CASSERQGARGYTF

V: TRBV7-9
J: TRBJ2-3
CDR3: CASSLRTGATDTQYF

V: TRBV7-2
J: TRBJ1-1
CDR3: CASSLEGGTNTEAFF

V: TRBV2
J: TRBJ1-4
CDR3: CASSEPTGTNEKLFF

V: TRBV7-2
J: TRBJ2-7
CDR3: CASRPSGLAGAGEQYF

V: TRBV28
J: TRBJ2-1
CDR3: CASSLTSYEQFF

V: TRBV28
J: TRBJ2-6
CDR3: CASSFQTGFPPSGANVLTF

V: TRBV4-1
J: TRBJ2-1
CDR3: CASSQVDSGEQFF

V: TRBV6-2/TRBV6-3
J: TRBJ2-6
CDR3: CASSYIGTGANVLTF

V: TRBV7-2
J: TRBJ2-6
CDR3: CASRRRDGAGEHGANVLTF

V: TRBV19
J: TRBJ2-7
CDR3: CASSQRTVVHEQYF

V: TRBV25-1
J: TRBJ2-5
CDR3: CASSPGGTYQETQYF

V: TRBV4-3
J: TRBJ1-1
CDR3: CASSQGVGPRTEAFF

V: TRBV12-3/TRBV12-4
J: TRBJ1-5
CDR3: CASRASYPGIDRVNQPQHF

V: TRBV7-6
J: TRBJ2-1
CDR3: CASSLDTNLYNEQFF

V: TRBV7-9
J: TRBJ2-2
CDR3: CASSPYTGELFF

V: TRBV28
J: TRBJ1-1
CDR3: CASSQGWGEAFF

V: TRBV27
J: TRBJ1-2
CDR3: CASSPQGWNDGYTF

V: TRBV7-6
J: TRBJ2-2
CDR3: CASSKTSGTNTGELFF

V: TRBV12-3/TRBV12-4
J: TRBJ2-1
CDR3: CASTGTSNEQFF